This T cell receptor (beta chain) was documented in a study of blood T cell repertoires in COVID-19. Study background: Specimens from acute and convalescent COVID-19 originated in the United States, Italy and Spain.

V was pared by 7 bases and J by 0 bases, with 16 bases between. This CDR3 spans 15 amino acids. Germline-derived CDR1 and CDR2 are SQVTM and ANQGSEA. The protocol was immunoSEQ multiplex PCR, while the TCRdb copy is restricted to in-frame clones and leaves out a portion. The repertoire holds 170,000 or so clones, with 84% as singletons. The sample consisted of peripheral blood. The receptor comes from a man aged 18 to 30 with active or convalescent COVID-19. This chain uses TRBV29-1 with TRBJ2-1, with D possibly being TRBD1 (7 bases). The CDR3 reads CSAQGGFSSYNEQFF. In DNA, the CDR3 is TGCAGCGCCCAGGGGGGATTTAGCTCCTACAATGAGCAGTTCTTC.